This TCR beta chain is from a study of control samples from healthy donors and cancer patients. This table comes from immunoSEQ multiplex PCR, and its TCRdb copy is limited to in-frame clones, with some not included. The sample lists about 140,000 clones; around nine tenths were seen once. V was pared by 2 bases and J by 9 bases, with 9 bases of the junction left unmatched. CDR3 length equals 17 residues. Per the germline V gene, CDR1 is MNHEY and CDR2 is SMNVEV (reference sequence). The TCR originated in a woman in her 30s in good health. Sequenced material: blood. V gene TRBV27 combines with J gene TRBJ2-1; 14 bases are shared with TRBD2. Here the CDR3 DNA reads TGTGCCAGCAGTTTACTCCTTGGACTAGCGGGAGGACGTGAGCAGTTCTTC. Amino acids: CASSLLLGLAGGREQFF.